Below, 5 T cell receptor beta chains from the same sample are listed, as sequenced in a study of T cell changes during pregnancy in multiple sclerosis. Here immunoSEQ multiplex PCR was the method, and the copy in TCRdb shows in-frame clones only, minus some. Of 76,000 or so clones listed, 80% to 95% were seen once; the top ten hold 0.65% to 0.95%. The specimen was peripheral blood, collected in the second trimester of pregnancy. The receptors were gathered from a female donor in good health, enrolled as a control in a pregnancy study.

This clone has a single count. The chain combines TRBV19 with TRBJ1-1; unclear D gene. The CDR3 loop spans 14 amino acids. Trimming shortened V by 2 bases and J by 1 base, and 8 bases separated the two germline ends. The germline V gene encodes CDR1 LNHDA and CDR2 SQIVND (reference sequence). CDR3 DNA: TGTGCCAGTAGTATACAGACGGGGAACACTGAAGCTTTCTTT. This gives the protein CASSIQTGNTEAFF.

The chain employs TRBV9 and TRBJ2-3, with D possibly being TRBD2 (6 bases). This CDR3 region has 16 residues. The germline CDR1 and CDR2 sequences are SGDLS and YYNGEE. Trimming shortened V by 4 bases and J by 2 bases, and 17 bases separated the two germline ends. CDR3 sequence reads: CASSPTLAQHTDTQYF. CDR3 bases: TGTGCCAGCAGCCCTACCCTAGCGCAACACACAGATACGCAGTATTTT.

The genes are TRBV4-1 and TRBJ2-7; D is unresolved. The CDR3 covers 14 residues. Germline-derived CDR1 and CDR2 are MGHRA and YSYEKL. Trimming removed 1 base at V and 0 bases at J, with 7 bases between. The CDR3 sequence is CASSQVRSSYEQYF. Here the CDR3 DNA reads TGCGCCAGCAGCCAAGTTCGGAGCTCCTACGAGCAGTACTTC.

The chain joins TRBV10-3 to TRBJ1-2; 7 bases are a match to TRBD1. CDR1 is ENHRY, CDR2 SYGVKD, per germline. The CDR3 is 15 amino acids. V gave up 4 bases and J gave up 4 bases; unmatched junction bases: 9. CDR3: CAISANRQGTYGYTF. DNA of the CDR3: TGTGCCATCAGTGCGAACAGACAGGGAACCTATGGCTACACCTTC.

The V gene is TRBV19, the J gene TRBJ2-5, with 8 bases lining up with TRBD1. V was clipped by 4 bases and J by 4 bases; unmatched bases: 14. The germline CDR1 and CDR2 sequences are LNHDA and SQIVND (reference sequence). The CDR3 spans 17 residues. As DNA, the CDR3 is TGTGCCAGTAGTAGGGTGACAGGGGCCGCGTCGGGAGAGACCCAGTACTTC. Translating gives CASSRVTGAASGETQYF.